A selection of T cell receptor beta chains follows, all from one sample in a study of cytomegalovirus exposure and HLA in healthy donors. Sequencing was performed with immunoSEQ multiplex PCR; in TCRdb, only in-frame clones are kept and a portion is missing. There are fewer than 120,000 clones in the sample; over 75% occur only once, and 1.4% lies in the top ten. Input material: PBMCs. All receptors come from a woman aged 25-40 years in good health and CMV-seropositive. Both conserved end residues are part of each CDR3. D genes are given only for firm matches. Part of the rows lack a size; the others show once, few, many or a class for expanded clones.

v_call: TRBV6-1
clone_size: .
d_call: .
j_call: TRBJ1-1
cdr3_nt: TGTGCCAGCAGTGGGGCCGGCCAGGCTTTCTTT
cdr3_aa: CASSGAGQAFF

v_call: TRBV4-1
clone_size: .
d_call: TRBD1
j_call: TRBJ1-2
cdr3_nt: TGCGCCAGCAGCCAACCCCGGGACAGGGGGGCTCATGGCTACACCTTC
cdr3_aa: CASSQPRDRGAHGYTF

v_call: TRBV28
clone_size: .
d_call: .
j_call: TRBJ1-3
cdr3_nt: TGTGCCAGCACTTCATTCGGTGGGGGGGCTTCTGGAAACACCATATATTTT
cdr3_aa: CASTSFGGGASGNTIYF

v_call: TRBV18
clone_size: .
d_call: .
j_call: TRBJ1-2
cdr3_nt: TGTGCCAGCTCACAAAGCACAGCTACCTATGGCTACACCTTC
cdr3_aa: CASSQSTATYGYTF

v_call: TRBV18
clone_size: .
d_call: .
j_call: TRBJ1-5
cdr3_nt: TGTGCCAGCTCTGGGGAGATCAATCAGCCCCAGCATTTT
cdr3_aa: CASSGEINQPQHF

v_call: TRBV5-6
clone_size: .
d_call: .
j_call: TRBJ1-2
cdr3_nt: TGTGCCAGCAGCCAAAGCGGGGGTGGCTACACCTTC
cdr3_aa: CASSQSGGGYTF

v_call: TRBV27
clone_size: .
d_call: TRBD1
j_call: TRBJ1-5
cdr3_nt: TGTGCCAGCAGAGCAAATAAGGGACAGGGGAATAGCAATCAGCCCCAGCATTTT
cdr3_aa: CASRANKGQGNSNQPQHF

v_call: TRBV6-4
clone_size: .
d_call: TRBD1
j_call: TRBJ2-1
cdr3_nt: TGTGCCAGCAGTGACCATAGCGGGACAGGGGATTACAATGAGCAGTTCTTC
cdr3_aa: CASSDHSGTGDYNEQFF

v_call: TRBV5-4
clone_size: .
d_call: .
j_call: TRBJ2-3
cdr3_nt: TGTGCCAGCAATATCAGGGGCACAGATACGCAGTATTTT
cdr3_aa: CASNIRGTDTQYF

v_call: TRBV2
clone_size: .
d_call: TRBD2
j_call: TRBJ2-1
cdr3_nt: TGTGCCAGCAGTGAAGTAGGCCTAGCGGGAGGATACTCCTACAATGAGCAGTTCTTC
cdr3_aa: CASSEVGLAGGYSYNEQFF

v_call: TRBV11-2
clone_size: few
d_call: .
j_call: TRBJ1-2
cdr3_nt: TGTGCCAGCAGCTCAAACCGGGACTATGGCTACACCTTC
cdr3_aa: CASSSNRDYGYTF

v_call: TRBV4-3
clone_size: .
d_call: .
j_call: TRBJ1-5
cdr3_nt: TGCGCCAGCAGCCAAGCCAGGGGTAGCAATCAGCCCCAGCATTTT
cdr3_aa: CASSQARGSNQPQHF

v_call: TRBV6-6
clone_size: .
d_call: .
j_call: TRBJ1-1
cdr3_nt: TGTGCCAGCAGTTACTCGAGGGCAGTTAACACTGAAGCTTTCTTT
cdr3_aa: CASSYSRAVNTEAFF

v_call: TRBV15
clone_size: .
d_call: TRBD2
j_call: TRBJ2-3
cdr3_nt: TGTGCCACCAGCACCATAGCGGGGGAGACGTCAGATACGCAGTATTTT
cdr3_aa: CATSTIAGETSDTQYF

v_call: TRBV4-1
clone_size: .
d_call: .
j_call: TRBJ2-1
cdr3_nt: TGCGCCAGCAGCCATCCCTCAAGTGGCGAGCAGTTCTTC
cdr3_aa: CASSHPSSGEQFF

v_call: TRBV11-3
clone_size: once
d_call: .
j_call: TRBJ2-1
cdr3_nt: TGTGCCAGCAGCTTAGATCGGGGATACAATGAGCAGTTCTTC
cdr3_aa: CASSLDRGYNEQFF

v_call: TRBV7-2
clone_size: .
d_call: .
j_call: TRBJ2-7
cdr3_nt: TGTGCCAGCAGCTTAGTCGGCGGGATTTCCTACGAGCAGTACTTC
cdr3_aa: CASSLVGGISYEQYF